This T cell receptor beta chain was sequenced in a study of T cells in Graves' hyperthyroidism and ophthalmopathy. V dropped 4 bases and J dropped 5; count of bases not matched to a gene: 8. Germline CDR1 SGHAT, CDR2 FQNNGV. This CDR3 has 15 amino acids. Amplified TCR beta CDR3 regions came from RNA transcripts. Primed by the HTBI set, a first-round RT-PCR was run on the TCR CDR3. TCRdb re-derived calls from the multiplex PCR reads in MiXCR, one entry per CDR3 protein. The sample shows some 800,000 distinct CDR3 sequences, around 39% of them seen only once. V is TRBV11-2 and J is TRBJ1-1; 9 bases are a match to TRBD1. The source of this sequence is a man between 18 and 29 years old with Graves' hyperthyroidism. Sequencing was carried out using blood. The chain's CDR3 is CASSSARDRATEAFF. DNA of the CDR3: TGTGCCAGCAGCTCGGCCCGGGACAGGGCTACTGAAGCTTTCTTT.